This T cell receptor (beta chain) was sequenced in a study of blood T cells in healthy people across ages (dated by TCRdb to about 2015). Concerning the study at large: In model experiments, template switching captured about one uniquely barcoded TCR beta cDNA molecule for every two T cells. To avoid experimental bias, donors of different ages were randomly spread across the sequencing lanes. Donors were grouped into four age groups: young (average approximately 15 years), middle-aged (about 38), aged (roughly 62) and long-lived (roughly 80). To track age-related changes in TCR beta repertoire diversity, the study relied on deep sequencing normalized with unique cDNA molecular identifiers. Two additional independent replicas of 1 million unique cDNA reads from the same blood draw were analyzed for two donors (one aged 18 to 30 and one aged 80 or older). What the authors observed across the whole study: Because donor CMV infection status was unknown, age-related changes in expanded clonotypes were potentially confounded. The percentage of naive T cells measured by flow cytometry correlated strongly with observed TCR beta diversity. Total diversity estimates from one million sequenced T cells were considered lower bounds and underestimates. As age increased, observed TCR beta diversity per million T cells dropped in a roughly linear way, and a significant reduction was already evident by age roughly 40. Bulk unsorted PBMC profiling prevented conclusive comparison of naive and antigen-experienced compartments. The long-lived group showed more naive CD4+ T cells, fewer expanded clones and increased TCR diversity than the aged group, suggesting age selection.

From the cysteine up to the phenylalanine, the CDR3 has a length of 14 residues. Only the CDR3 region is kept as DNA, spanning 42 bases read in frame from base 1. Reading the germline V gene (reference sequence) gives CDR1 DFQATT and CDR2 SNEGSKA. Trimming removed 5 bases from V and 4 bases from J; the gene matches leave 5 bases unexplained. Library preparation was by 5' RACE. The sequencing machine was an Illumina HiSeq 2500. A second PCR of roughly 7 to 11 cycles was performed with a sample-barcoded 5' primer and a J-beta primer mix. A template-switch 5' adaptor carrying 12 random nucleotides introduced a unique molecular identifier onto each TCR beta cDNA molecule. Each sample yielded at least 3 million CDR3-containing paired-end reads. All of the RNA was converted into first-strand cDNA using the Mint cDNA synthesis kit, with a TRBC-specific oligonucleotide serving as the primer. After uracil-DNA glycosylase treatment, a first 18-cycle PCR used universal primers M1SS and BC2_uni_R on all cDNA. On the authors' methods: Each sample was normalized by randomly selecting 1 million high-quality reads, each carrying a distinct molecular identifier. Reads with shared molecular identifiers were discarded instead of being binned into consensus sequences. MiTCR, set to a Q25 quality threshold and the strictest error-elimination algorithm, was used for CDR3 identification, clonotype clustering and error correction. A nonparametric unseen species model with Euler transformation was used to estimate lower-bound total TCR beta diversity. Clones were called with MiXCR by TCRdb after fastp trimmed the public reads at Q25, and only in-frame beta chains were retained. Rows merge per CDR3 protein into single entries with the most common DNA and genes. V and J calls and clone size were set by TCRdb, not the authors. The sample table records under 850,000 distinct CDR3 sequences; under 40% of these occur just once. The ten largest clones represent over 10% of the sample.

At least ten counts were recorded for this clonotype. Its antigen remains undetermined. No clone much larger than this one lies a single base away; base qualities are absent. Systemically healthy Caucasian individuals from Russia, 35 to 50 in total and aged about 6 to 100 years, were included as donors. Each donor gave roughly 9 milliliters of peripheral blood, drawn into EDTA-treated Vacutainer tubes. Ficoll-Paque density-gradient centrifugation was used to isolate PBMCs, with at least 6.5 million obtained per sample. Total RNA was extracted from PBMCs with Trizol reagent, with at least 6 micrograms obtained per sample. For every donor, an aliquot of PBMCs went through flow cytometry to measure the percentages of naive CD45RAhigh/CD27high T cells.

The clonotype was recovered from a man aged 18-30 years in good health. The sample was blood. The sequence is built from TRBV20-1 and TRBJ1-2; 12 middle bases align to TRBD1. CDR3 loop: CSASGTGGVYGYTF. The DNA sequence follows: TGCAGTGCTTCCGGGACAGGGGGCGTCTATGGCTACACCTTC.